This T cell receptor beta chain originates from a study of early T cells in non-severe SARS-CoV-2 infection. Study summary: Chains stayed unpaired after sequencing of bulk RNA from unsorted whole blood. Overall study findings and caveats: Matching with VDJdb favored anti-spike CD8 responses (missing private and CD4 specificities).

Germline lookup yields CDR1 SGHTA and CDR2 FQGNSA. The CDR3 is 16 residues long. Trimming shortened V by 5 bases and J by 0 bases, and 13 bases separated the two germline ends. This clonotype was observed at least ten times. Its antigen is as yet unknown. cDNA molecules, individually, were tagged with unique molecular identifiers. TCRdb re-called the 5' RACE reads through MiXCR, storing one row per CDR3 protein. The data hold 30,000 to 40,000 distinct CDR3 sequences, with about 3.9% observed a single time. Material for sequencing was whole blood. The receptor was isolated from an adult who was a healthcare worker with PCR-confirmed SARS-CoV-2 infection or an uninfected control (not recorded which). The chain uses TRBV7-2 and TRBJ1-4; no definite D call. The CDR3 region has the DNA TGTGCCAGCAGCCCGCCGGGGATTGCAACTAATGAAAAACTGTTTTTT. It translates to CASSPPGIATNEKLFF.